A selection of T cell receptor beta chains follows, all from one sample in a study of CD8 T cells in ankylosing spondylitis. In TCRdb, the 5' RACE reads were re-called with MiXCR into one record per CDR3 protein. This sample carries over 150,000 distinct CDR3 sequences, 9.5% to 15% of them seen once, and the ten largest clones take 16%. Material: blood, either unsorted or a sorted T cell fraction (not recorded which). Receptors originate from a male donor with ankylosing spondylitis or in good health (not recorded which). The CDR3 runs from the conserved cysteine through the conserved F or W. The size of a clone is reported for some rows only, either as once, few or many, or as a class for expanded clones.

CATSDWGLNNEQFF | TRBV24-1 | few
CASSSPLGGSSTADTQYF | TRBV11-1 | NA
CSAPPRGHMNTEAFF | TRBV20-1 | few
CASSVGGASYNEQFF | TRBV9 | few
CATSDSRGQPQHF | TRBV24-1 | many
CASSSLRYGAANEKLFF | TRBV11-2 | few
CASSWGGPLREQFF | TRBV27 | NA
CASSNRAGELFF | TRBV2 | few
CASSHQGSGSIQNIQYF | TRBV2 | many
CASSEWGKDEQFF | TRBV25-1 | NA
CAWTLAAHTDTQYF | TRBV30 | NA
CASSTSGTGGELFF | TRBV6-2/TRBV6-3 | NA
CASSEGTSGSTGSDTQYF | TRBV6-1 | NA
CASGLSTSQPQHF | TRBV12-5 | few
CASRDLANYNEQFF | TRBV2 | many
CSARDLRGDGSQETQYF | TRBV20-1 | few
CASSLLGTGNTDTQYF | TRBV27 | NA
CASSSSGKGEQYF | TRBV19 | few
CSVRAGGPDTQYF | TRBV29-1 | many
CASRQLVYEQYF | TRBV2 | few
CASSLDASGGKTDTQYF | TRBV5-6 | NA
CASSDYLGYEQYF | TRBV9 | NA